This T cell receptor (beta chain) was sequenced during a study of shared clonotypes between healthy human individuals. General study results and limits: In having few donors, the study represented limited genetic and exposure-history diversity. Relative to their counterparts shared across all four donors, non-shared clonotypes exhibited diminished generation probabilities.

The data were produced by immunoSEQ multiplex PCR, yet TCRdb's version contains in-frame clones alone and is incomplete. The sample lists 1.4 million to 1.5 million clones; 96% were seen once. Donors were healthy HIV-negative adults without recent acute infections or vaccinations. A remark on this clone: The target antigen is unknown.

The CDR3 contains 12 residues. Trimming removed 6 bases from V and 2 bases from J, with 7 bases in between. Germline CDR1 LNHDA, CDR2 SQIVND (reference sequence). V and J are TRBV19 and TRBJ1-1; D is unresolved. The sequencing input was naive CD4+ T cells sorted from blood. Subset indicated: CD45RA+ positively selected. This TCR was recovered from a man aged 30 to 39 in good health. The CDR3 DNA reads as TGTGCCAGTAGCCTTAGTAACACTGAAGCTTTCTTT. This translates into CASSLSNTEAFF.